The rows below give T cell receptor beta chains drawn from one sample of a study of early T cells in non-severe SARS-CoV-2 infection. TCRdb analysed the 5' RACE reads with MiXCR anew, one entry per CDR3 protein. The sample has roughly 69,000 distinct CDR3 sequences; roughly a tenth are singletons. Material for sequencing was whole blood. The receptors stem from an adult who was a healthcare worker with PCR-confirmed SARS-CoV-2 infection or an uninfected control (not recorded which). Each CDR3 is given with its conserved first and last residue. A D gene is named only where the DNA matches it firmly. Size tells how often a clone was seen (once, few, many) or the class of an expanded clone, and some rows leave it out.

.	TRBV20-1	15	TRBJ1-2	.	CSAGRRGESNYGYTF	TGCAGTGCCGGGAGGAGAGGGGAATCTAACTATGGCTACACCTTC
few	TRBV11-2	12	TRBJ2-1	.	CASSIFGNEQFF	TGTGCCAGCAGCATTTTTGGGAATGAGCAGTTCTTC
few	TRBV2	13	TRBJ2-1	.	CASKESSYNEQFF	TGTGCCAGCAAAGAAAGCTCCTACAATGAGCAGTTCTTC
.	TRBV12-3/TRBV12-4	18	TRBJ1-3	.	CASSFRVPHLFSGNTIYF	TGTGCCAGCAGTTTCCGGGTCCCCCACTTATTCTCTGGAAACACCATATATTTT
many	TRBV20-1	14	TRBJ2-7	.	CSAPPPISPYEQYF	TGCAGTGCTCCCCCCCCGATTAGCCCCTACGAGCAGTACTTC
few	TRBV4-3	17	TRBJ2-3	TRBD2	CASSQGTSGSGTDTQYF	TGCGCCAGCAGCCAAGGGACTAGCGGGAGCGGCACAGATACGCAGTATTTT
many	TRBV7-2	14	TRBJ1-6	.	CASSFQGINSPLHF	TGTGCCAGCAGCTTTCAGGGGATTAATTCACCCCTCCACTTT
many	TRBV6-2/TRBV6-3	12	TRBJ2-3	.	CASLTYPDTQYF	TGTGCCAGCCTCACCTACCCAGATACGCAGTATTTT
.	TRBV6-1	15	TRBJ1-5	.	CASSGELYSIQPQHF	TGTGCCAGCAGTGGAGAGTTATATAGCATTCAGCCCCAGCATTTT
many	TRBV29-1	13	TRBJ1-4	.	CSVEPQTNEKLFF	TGCAGCGTTGAGCCGCAAACTAATGAAAAACTGTTTTTT
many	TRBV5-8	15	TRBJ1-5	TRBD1	CASSLGPGGGQPQHF	TGTGCCAGCAGCTTGGGTCCAGGGGGCGGTCAGCCCCAGCATTTT
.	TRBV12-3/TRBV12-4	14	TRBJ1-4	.	CASSLGGLNEKLFF	TGTGCCAGCAGTTTAGGGGGATTAAATGAAAAACTGTTTTTT
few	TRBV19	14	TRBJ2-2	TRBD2	CASRREADTGELFF	TGTGCCAGTAGACGGGAGGCTGACACCGGGGAGCTGTTTTTT
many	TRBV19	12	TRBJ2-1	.	CASRRATNEQFF	TGTGCCAGTAGGCGAGCGACCAATGAGCAGTTCTTC
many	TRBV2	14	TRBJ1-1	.	CASRDFRGGDKAFF	TGTGCCAGCAGGGACTTCAGGGGCGGCGATAAAGCTTTCTTT
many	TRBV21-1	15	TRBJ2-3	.	CASVGLAEDTDTQYF	TGTGCCAGCGTGGGACTAGCGGAGGACACAGATACGCAGTATTTT